This T cell receptor (beta chain) was recovered during a study of T cells in Graves' hyperthyroidism and ophthalmopathy. The CDR3 covers 18 residues. Germline CDR1 LNHNV, CDR2 YYDKDF (reference sequence). Deletions cut 0 bases from V and 0 bases from J, with 14 bases between. This clonotype was seen ten or more times. There were TCR beta CDR3 regions amplified from RNA transcripts. A set of HTBI primers served as the primers for a first-round RT-PCR of the TCR CDR3. TCRdb re-derived calls from the multiplex PCR reads in MiXCR, one entry per CDR3 protein. This table holds over 700,000 distinct CDR3 sequences, 38% found once.

The chain carries TRBV15 and TRBJ1-4, with a possible D match to TRBD1 (6 bases). This sequence originates from a man between 18 and 35 years old with Graves' hyperthyroidism. Material for sequencing was blood. CDR3 sequence: CATSREGDTIATNEKLFF. CDR3 coding DNA: TGTGCCACCAGCAGAGAAGGGGACACAATTGCAACTAATGAAAAACTGTTTTTT.